This passage covers 27 T cell receptor beta chains from one sample sequenced in a study of blood T cell repertoires in COVID-19. Clones were read by immunoSEQ multiplex PCR, and TCRdb kept only the in-frame ones, dropping some. The sample holds 49,000 or so clones, around 90% seen once. The material sequenced was peripheral blood. The origin of the receptors is a man over 45 with active COVID-19.

This rearrangement joins TRBV3-1 (or the pseudogene TRBV3-2) to TRBJ2-1, with D perhaps TRBD2 (6 bases). Between the trimmed V and J ends, which lost 0 bases and 8 bases, there was a span of 17 bases. This CDR3 is built from 16 residues. The germline gives CDR1 LGHDT, CDR2 YNNKEL (reference sequence). CDR3 nucleotide sequence: TGTGCCAGCAGCCAAGATCCTGCGGGGCTGGGAGATGAGCAGTTCTTC. Translating gives CASSQDPAGLGDEQFF.

This clone was seen more than once but under ten times. The genes are TRBV10-3 and TRBJ2-3; no firm D call. CDR1 ENHRY and CDR2 SYGVKD come from the germline V gene. The CDR3 runs 15 residues. Trimming removed 0 bases at V and 2 bases at J, with 9 bases between. The CDR3 loop is CAISESREYTDTQYF. The CDR3 DNA reads TGTGCCATCAGTGAGTCGAGAGAATACACAGATACGCAGTATTTT.

This rearrangement joins TRBV5-1 to TRBJ2-3, with TRBD2 as a possible D gene (5 bases). The CDR3 is 15 residues long. Trimming took 4 bases from V and 0 from J, leaving 12 bases between them. Germline CDR1 and CDR2: SGHRS and YFSETQ. The CDR3 spells CASSRLPLSTDTQYF. CDR3 DNA: TGCGCCAGCAGCCGACTACCCCTGAGCACAGATACGCAGTATTTT.

V and J are TRBV6-5 and TRBJ1-2; possible D gene TRBD1, 6 bases. V lost 1 base to trimming and J lost 8 bases, with 11 bases between them. The CDR3 is made up of 13 amino acids. Germline V CDR1 and CDR2: MNHEY, SVGAGI. The CDR3 is CASSYFQGQGYTF. The CDR3 DNA is TGTGCCAGCAGTTACTTCCAGGGGCAGGGCTACACCTTC.

This clone showed up just once. The V gene is TRBV19, the J gene TRBJ1-4; 7 nucleotides agree with TRBD1. CDR1 and CDR2 from the germline V gene are LNHDA and SQIVND (reference sequence). The CDR3 extends over 15 amino acids. The junction had 12 bases not matched to a gene; V was cut back by 6 bases and J by 8 bases. The CDR3 loop reads CASSPTGSSGEKLFF. CDR3 nucleotides: TGTGCCAGTAGCCCGACAGGGAGTTCAGGGGAAAAACTGTTTTTT.

This sequence joins TRBV5-1 and TRBJ2-1; 7 nucleotides agree with TRBD2. This CDR3 is built from 15 residues. Per germline, CDR1 SGHRS and CDR2 YFSETQ. V was pared by 0 bases and J by 11 bases, with 11 bases of the junction left unmatched. The CDR3 here is CASSLETSGTTQQFF. CDR3 DNA sequence: TGCGCCAGCAGCTTGGAGACTTCCGGGACTACCCAGCAGTTCTTC.

A few counts support this clone. The chain links TRBV4-2 to TRBJ1-2; 7 bases align to TRBD1. Trimming at V came to 10 bases and at J to 4 bases, leaving 3 bases not matched to a gene. The CDR3 is made up of 11 amino acids. CDR1 and CDR2 (germline): LGHNA, YNFKEQ. CDR3 residues: CATSGGYGYTF. For the CDR3, the DNA is TGTGCCACCTCAGGGGGCTATGGCTACACCTTC.

This chain connects TRBV28 to TRBJ2-7, with 15 bases fitting TRBD2. Germline CDR1 is MDHEN and CDR2 is SYDVKM. This CDR3 spans 18 amino acids. Trimming at V came to 7 bases and at J to 3 bases, leaving 13 bases not matched to a gene. The CDR3, as DNA: TGTGCCAGCAACACCGGGACTAGCGGGAGGAGTCGCTACTACGAGCAGTACTTC. This encodes CASNTGTSGRSRYYEQYF.

The chain combines TRBV30 with TRBJ2-2; 7 nucleotides agree with TRBD1. V lost 5 bases, J lost 4 bases, and 4 bases stayed unmatched. CDR1 is GTSNPN, CDR2 SVGIG, per germline (reference sequence). The CDR3 is 13 residues long. The CDR3 DNA follows: TGTGCCTGGGGGGGACAGCTCACCGGGGAGCTGTTTTTT. Its translation: CAWGGQLTGELFF.

The rearrangement joins TRBV5-1 to TRBJ1-6, with TRBD1 matching over 7 bases. This CDR3 contains 16 residues. Germline V gives CDR1 SGHRS, CDR2 YFSETQ. J was trimmed by 5 bases and V by 2 bases; bases with no gene match: 7. The CDR3 spells CASSFTWTGNNSPLHF. CDR3 nucleotide sequence: TGCGCCAGCAGCTTTACTTGGACAGGAAATAATTCACCCCTCCACTTT.

This clone was seen once. The rearrangement joins TRBV5-1 to TRBJ2-1; 8 positions agree with TRBD2. This CDR3 comprises 17 residues. In germline, CDR1 is SGHRS, CDR2 YFSETQ. V trimming: 0 bases; J trimming: 1 base; junction bases outside the gene matches: 6. CDR3 DNA: TGCGCCAGCAGCTTGGGGGTTAGCGGGGCTTCCTACAATGAGCAGTTCTTC. Translating gives CASSLGVSGASYNEQFF.

V is TRBV5-1 and J is TRBJ1-3; 7 bases line up with TRBD1. CDR1 and CDR2 from the germline V gene are SGHRS and YFSETQ. This CDR3 contains 17 residues. V lost 0 bases and J lost 1; bases outside the gene matches: 7. The CDR3 reads CASSLVGGGISGNTIYF. DNA for the CDR3: TGCGCCAGCAGCTTGGTCGGAGGGGGCATATCTGGAAACACCATATATTTT.

This clone was detected only once. CDR3 sequence reads: CASSRAQSSPSADTQYF. The CDR3 region has the DNA TGCGCCAGCAGCCGAGCACAATCTAGCCCGAGCGCAGATACGCAGTATTTT. The chain combines TRBV5-1 with TRBJ2-3; D is perhaps TRBD2 (5 bases). V shed 4 bases and J shed 4 bases, with 22 bases lying between them. The germline gives CDR1 SGHRS, CDR2 YFSETQ. The CDR3 consists of 17 residues.

This chain joins TRBV5-1 and TRBJ2-7, with D perhaps TRBD2 (6 bases). The CDR3 is 15 amino acids. Per the germline V gene, CDR1 is SGHRS and CDR2 is YFSETQ. The germline V and J ends were trimmed by 0 bases and 1 base, with 11 bases remaining between them. This chain's CDR3 is CASSLGFGSSYEQYF. CDR3 bases: TGCGCCAGCAGCTTGGGCTTCGGGAGTTCCTACGAGCAGTACTTC.

The rearrangement links TRBV5-1 to TRBJ1-2; TRBD1 matches at 9 bases. CDR3 length: 15 amino acids. V was pared by 4 bases and J by 4 bases, with 8 bases of the junction left unmatched. The germline V gene encodes CDR1 SGHRS and CDR2 YFSETQ. The CDR3: CASSNTTGGPYGYTF. The CDR3 DNA sequence: TGCGCCAGCAGCAACACAACAGGGGGCCCCTATGGCTACACCTTC. Full variable domain (remainder filled in from reference TRBV5-1 and TRBJ1-2): KAGVTQTPRYLIKTRGQQVTLSCSPISGHRSVSWYQQTPGQGLQFLFEYFSETQRNKGNFPGRFSGRQFSNSRSEMNVSTLELGDSALYLCASSNTTGGPYGYTFGSGTRLTVV.

The DNA for the CDR3 is TGTGCCAGCAGCCTCGGGACAGTCAACTATGGCTACACCTTC. As protein: CASSLGTVNYGYTF. This chain connects TRBV3-1 (or the pseudogene TRBV3-2) to TRBJ1-2; 7 bases are a match to TRBD1. The CDR3 runs 14 residues. The ends lost 4 bases at V and 2 bases at J; junction bases unmatched: 4. Looked up from germline, CDR1 is LGHDT and CDR2 is YNNKEL (reference sequence).

The chain couples TRBV7-8 to TRBJ2-1; D remains unclear. The CDR3 is made up of 13 amino acids. The V end lost 5 bases, the J end lost 6 bases, and 11 bases lay between the germline ends. Looked up from germline, CDR1 is SGHVS and CDR2 is FQNEAQ. The CDR3 loop is CASSTRPSNEQFF. CDR3 bases: TGTGCCAGCAGCACACGTCCCTCCAATGAGCAGTTCTTC.

The chain recombines TRBV6-2 or TRBV6-3 with TRBJ1-2; D unclear. V was trimmed by 2 bases and J by 4 bases, leaving 8 bases between them. The CDR3 length is 13 residues. Germline CDR1 MNHEY, CDR2 SVGEGT. CDR3 sequence (DNA): TGTGCCAGCAGTTACGAGGGAGTCTATGGCTACACCTTC. As protein: CASSYEGVYGYTF.

V and J are TRBV5-1 and TRBJ2-1; TRBD1 agrees at 7 bases. V gave up 4 bases and J gave up 5 bases; unmatched junction bases: 6. The CDR3 is made up of 14 amino acids. CDR1 and CDR2 from the germline V gene are SGHRS and YFSETQ. The CDR3 DNA is TGCGCCAGCAGCCAACAGGGGACCGACAATGAGCAGTTCTTC. Translating gives CASSQQGTDNEQFF.

The chain uses TRBV7-9 and TRBJ2-7; 9 nucleotides match TRBD2. CDR1 SEHNR and CDR2 FQNEAQ come from the germline V gene (reference sequence). The junction had 10 bases not matched to a gene; V was cut back by 5 bases and J by 8 bases. The CDR3 loop spans 14 amino acids. CDR3 nucleotides: TGTGCCAGCAGCGCCTTGCGGGGGGGGCCCCAGCAGTACTTC. It specifies CASSALRGGPQQYF.

The chain joins TRBV10-3 to TRBJ2-2; the match to TRBD2 covers 8 bases. The CDR3 runs 15 residues. Germline CDR1 and CDR2: ENHRY and SYGVKD. The J segment lost 4 bases and the V segment lost 2 bases, leaving 3 bases of the junction unmatched. DNA for the CDR3: TGTGCCATCAGTGAGACCGGGGGGGCCACCGGGGAGCTGTTTTTT. Protein sequence: CAISETGGATGELFF.

This chain connects TRBV7-7 to TRBJ1-1; D is possibly TRBD1 (5 bases). V lost 5 bases to trimming and J lost 3 bases, with 10 bases between them. The CDR3 is made up of 13 amino acids. In germline, CDR1 is SSHAT, CDR2 FNYEAQ (reference sequence). The CDR3 coding sequence is TGTGCCAGCAGCATGACAGAGGACACTGAAGCTTTCTTT. It translates to CASSMTEDTEAFF.

This chain connects TRBV19 to TRBJ1-2, with 10 bases that match TRBD1. J was trimmed by 6 bases and V by 0 bases; bases with no gene match: 4. The CDR3 loop spans 15 amino acids. The V gene's germline CDR1 is LNHDA and CDR2 SQIVND (reference sequence). CDR3 residues: CASSIDDGTGDGYTF. DNA for the CDR3: TGTGCCAGTAGTATAGATGACGGGACAGGGGATGGCTACACCTTC.

The J gene is TRBJ2-7, the V gene TRBV2; D gene unclear. Trimming pared 5 bases from V and 6 bases from J, leaving 8 bases between. Germline CDR1 and CDR2: SNHLY and FYNNEI. The CDR3 has 11 residues. The CDR3 region has the DNA TGTGCCAGCAGTCAGGAAGCCGAGCAGTACTTC. Residues: CASSQEAEQYF.

This chain uses TRBV4-1 with TRBJ2-1; 13 nucleotides match TRBD2. Germline CDR1 MGHRA, CDR2 YSYEKL. Trimming cost V 7 bases and J 4 bases; bases outside gene matches: 13. The CDR3 covers 18 residues. The CDR3 region has the DNA TGCGCCAGCATGCCTTGGGGGGGGACTAGCGGGATTTACAATGAGCAGTTCTTC. It is translated as CASMPWGGTSGIYNEQFF.

The chain carries TRBV24-1 and TRBJ2-3, with 9 bases fitting TRBD2. The J segment lost 5 bases and the V segment lost 6 bases, leaving 8 bases of the junction unmatched. In germline, CDR1 is KGHDR, CDR2 SFDVKD. CDR3 length equals 15 residues. The CDR3 sequence is CATSYAGGGIDTQYF. The CDR3 nucleotides are TGTGCCACCAGTTACGCGGGGGGGGGAATAGATACGCAGTATTTT.

This sequence joins TRBV10-3 and TRBJ1-3; 9 bases match TRBD1. The CDR3 loop spans 15 amino acids. The V gene's germline CDR1 is ENHRY and CDR2 SYGVKD. V lost 3 bases to trimming and J lost 3 bases; unmatched junction nucleotides: 3. The CDR3 sequence is CAISETGGLGNTIYF. The CDR3 coding sequence is TGTGCCATCAGTGAAACAGGGGGCCTTGGAAACACCATATATTTT.